These T cell receptor beta chains were read from a single sample in a study of T-cell reconstitution after alpha-beta-depleted transplantation in children. TCRdb ran MiXCR on the PCR reads and lists one entry per CDR3 protein. The sample shows approximately 400,000 distinct CDR3 sequences, around 15% of them seen only once. Sequencing used PBMCs, mostly from graft donor cells, obtained 360 days after TCRalphabeta/CD19-depleted stem cell transplant. Every receptor here comes from a boy under two years old who had a stem cell transplant for Wiskott-Aldrich syndrome, so the T cells may come from the graft donor. CDR3s include the opening cysteine and the closing phenylalanine or tryptophan. Fields, in order: V gene, D gene, J gene, clone size, CDR3 DNA, CDR3 protein. D genes are given only for firm matches. Rows may omit the clone size; those that give it use once, few, many or a size class.

TRBV5-6	TRBD2	TRBJ2-1	.	TGTGCCAGCAGCTTCTACGGGAGGTCTTACAATGAGCAGTTCTTC	CASSFYGRSYNEQFF
TRBV7-9	TRBD2	TRBJ2-1	.	TGTGCCAGCAGCAGGCGGGAGGGCCGCTACAATGAGCAGTTCTTC	CASSRREGRYNEQFF
TRBV7-9	.	TRBJ2-3	many	TGTGCCAGCAGCTTGGCAGGAAGCACAGATACGCAGTATTTT	CASSLAGSTDTQYF
TRBV2	.	TRBJ2-5	.	TGTGCCAGCGGGGTGCACCAAGAGACCCAGTACTTC	CASGVHQETQYF
TRBV7-2	.	TRBJ2-1	.	TGTGCCAGCAGGACCGGAACTAGCTACCCCAATGAGCAGTTCTTC	CASRTGTSYPNEQFF
TRBV10-3	TRBD2	TRBJ2-1	few	TGTGCCATCAGTGAGATCCCCGGGACTAGCGGGAGGAGAGGGCAGTTCTTC	CAISEIPGTSGRRGQFF
TRBV5-1	.	TRBJ2-4	once	TGCGCCAGCAGCCCCGGGATAGCCAAAAACATTCAGTACTTC	CASSPGIAKNIQYF
TRBV7-9	.	TRBJ1-1	.	TGTGCCAGCAGCTTAGTGTCGACCGCTTATGAAGCTTTCTTT	CASSLVSTAYEAFF
TRBV5-5	TRBD2	TRBJ2-3	few	TGTGCCAGCAGTCTCACCATTTCGGGGGGGCACACAGATACGCAGTATTTT	CASSLTISGGHTDTQYF
TRBV11-2	TRBD2	TRBJ2-1	.	TGTGCCAGCAGCTTCGGCGGGAGGAGGAACTACAATGAGCAGTTCTTC	CASSFGGRRNYNEQFF
TRBV30	TRBD2	TRBJ2-7	.	TGTGCCTGGACAATCCGCGGGGGAACGGGTGGGTTCGAGCAGTACTTC	CAWTIRGGTGGFEQYF
TRBV12-3/TRBV12-4	.	TRBJ2-5	.	TGTGCCAGCAGCCCGCCCCTTGGACTGGCGGGGACCCAGTACTTC	CASSPPLGLAGTQYF
TRBV11-1	TRBD2	TRBJ2-1	.	TGTGCCAGCAACAAAATAGCGGGAGTCCTTAGATCCTACAATGAGCAGTTCTTC	CASNKIAGVLRSYNEQFF
TRBV12-3/TRBV12-4	TRBD2	TRBJ2-1	.	TGTGCCAGCAGTTTAGTGGGAGGGCCTTTAAATGAGCAGTTCTTC	CASSLVGGPLNEQFF
TRBV19	TRBD1	TRBJ2-5	.	TGTGCCAGTAGTATCCCCCGGACAGGAAGGGAGACCCAGTACTTC	CASSIPRTGRETQYF
TRBV6-5	TRBD1	TRBJ2-7	.	TGTGCCAGCAGTTACCCCGGGACAGGGGAGTACGAGCAGTACTTC	CASSYPGTGEYEQYF
TRBV4-2	.	TRBJ2-3	.	TGTGCCAGCAGCCAAAAAACAGATACGCAGTATTTT	CASSQKTDTQYF
TRBV29-1	.	TRBJ2-3	many	TGCAGCGTTGAACGGGACCCTTCAAGCACAGATACGCAGTATTTT	CSVERDPSSTDTQYF
TRBV4-2	TRBD1	TRBJ2-2	.	TGTGCCAGCAGCCGCCTCGGACAGGGGGGTAACACCGGGGAGCTGTTTTTT	CASSRLGQGGNTGELFF
TRBV9	TRBD1	TRBJ1-1	many	TGTGCCAGCACAGACAGGGAAGCAGGTGAAGCTTTCTTT	CASTDREAGEAFF
TRBV20-1	.	TRBJ2-2	many	TGCAGTGCTCAACCGGGGTCGGGAACCGGGGAGCTGTTTTTT	CSAQPGSGTGELFF
TRBV10-3	.	TRBJ2-5	many	TGTGCCATCAGTGAGGAGGGCGAGACCCAGTACTTC	CAISEEGETQYF
TRBV19	.	TRBJ2-3	.	TGTGCCAGTAGTATACTTCGCACAGATACGCAGTATTTT	CASSILRTDTQYF
TRBV20-1	.	TRBJ2-5	.	TGCAGTGCTAGTCGGTCCTCAGGGACCCAGTACTTC	CSASRSSGTQYF
TRBV6-6	TRBD1	TRBJ2-7	few	TGTGCCAGCAGACAGGGGAATCCCTACGAGCAGTACTTC	CASRQGNPYEQYF
TRBV20-1	TRBD2	TRBJ2-3	.	TGCAGTGCTAGGACTAGCGTCACAGATACGCAGTATTTT	CSARTSVTDTQYF
TRBV4-3	TRBD1	TRBJ2-7	many	TGCGCCAGCAGCCAAAGACAGGGCCTCCCCTACGAGCAGTACTTC	CASSQRQGLPYEQYF
TRBV6-5	.	TRBJ2-5	.	TGTGCCAGCAGTTACTCGGACTTTAAAGAGACCCAGTACTTC	CASSYSDFKETQYF
TRBV24-1	.	TRBJ2-5	few	TGTGCCACCAGTGATTTTAGGGACTGGGAGACCCAGTACTTC	CATSDFRDWETQYF
TRBV2	.	TRBJ2-7	many	TGTGCCAGCAGTGAGGGCGAGAAATACGAGCAGTACTTC	CASSEGEKYEQYF
TRBV28	.	TRBJ2-1	.	TGTGCCAGCATAGGCGGGGTCAGCTCCTACAATGAGCAGTTCTTC	CASIGGVSSYNEQFF
TRBV7-2	.	TRBJ1-4	few	TGTGCCAGCAGCCCCCCAGGGGCCTACGAAAAACTGTTTTTT	CASSPPGAYEKLFF
TRBV28	TRBD2	TRBJ2-1	.	TGTGCCAGCAGTTCTAGCGGGAGGAACTACAATGAGCAGTTCTTC	CASSSSGRNYNEQFF